This T cell receptor (beta chain) was sequenced during a study of cytomegalovirus exposure and HLA in healthy donors. Study-wide results and caveats: One later analysis reportedly identified an Asian-associated ancestry cluster that showed fewer N-insertions than the approximately 700-donor mean. A later analysis appeared to link common viral pathogens to several of the most significant clusters. Researchers catalogued about 150 TCR beta chains as cytomegalovirus-associated. An analysis that was carried out later associated 16,951 TCR beta sequences with HLA alleles at 0.05 false discovery rate.

Of note for this clone: As yet, its antigen is unknown.

Per the germline V gene, CDR1 is SGHTA and CDR2 is FQGTGA. V was pared by 2 bases and J by 0 bases, with 8 bases between. The CDR3 is 16 amino acids. It was with 60 Vbeta and 13 Jbeta primers that the PCR ran. The assay was immunoSEQ multiplex PCR, and TCRdb's table has in-frame clones only and misses some. The sample holds about 87,000 clones, approximately 69% seen once. Sequenced material: PBMCs. This TCR came from a man aged 30 to 45 in good health and CMV-seropositive. The chain combines TRBV7-3 with TRBJ2-6; D is unresolved. The DNA for the CDR3 is TGTGCCAGCAGCTTAGCGGCGGACTCTGGGGCCAACGTCCTGACTTTC. Translated, it gives CASSLAADSGANVLTF.